The 20 T cell receptor beta chains reported below all come from one sample, sequenced in a study of CD8 T cells in ankylosing spondylitis (dated by TCRdb to 2016 to 2017). Receptor libraries were prepared by 5' RACE. Sequenced on an Illumina HiSeq 2500. TCRdb reprocessed the public reads (quality trimming at Q25 with fastp, clone calling with MiXCR) and kept in-frame beta chains. Each entry is one CDR3 protein sequence, shown with its most common DNA and genes. The table for this sample lists roughly 100,000 distinct CDR3 sequences; 8% to 10% of them were counted only once. Clones ranked in the top ten supply 9.5% to 10% of the sample. Sequencing was performed on blood, either unsorted or a sorted T cell fraction (not recorded which). Source of these receptors: a male donor with ankylosing spondylitis or in good health (not recorded which).

J is TRBJ1-4 and V is TRBV7-2, with 8 bases aligning to TRBD1. Germline V gene sequence: CDR1 SGHTA, CDR2 FQGNSA. V shed 5 bases, J shed 11 bases, and the junction held 4 bases outside the gene matches. This CDR3 is 12 amino acids long. CDR3 bases: TGTGCCAGCAGCCCGGACAGGGTGAAACTGTTTTTT. It codes for CASSPDRVKLFF. The full variable domain, rest sourced from reference TRBV7-2 and TRBJ1-4, is GAGVSQSPSNKVTEKGKDVELRCDPISGHTALYWYRQSLGQGLEFLIYFQGNSAPDKSGLPSDRFSAERTGGSVSTLTIQRTQQEDSAVYLCASSPDRVKLFFGSGTQLSVL.

This rearrangement joins TRBV24-1 to TRBJ2-3; 7 bases line up with TRBD2. The CDR3 runs 15 residues. CDR1 and CDR2 (germline): KGHDR, SFDVKD. After removal of 4 bases from V and 2 bases from J, the junction contained 5 bases not matched to a gene. CDR3: CATSEASGYTDTQYF. The CDR3 DNA follows: TGTGCCACCAGTGAGGCTAGCGGCTACACAGATACGCAGTATTTT.

The sample holds many counts of this clonotype. This chain joins TRBV3-1 and TRBJ2-2; possibly TRBD2 for D (7 bases). The V gene's germline CDR1 is LGHDT and CDR2 YNNKEL (reference sequence). This CDR3 comprises 16 residues. V dropped 0 bases and J dropped 5 bases, with 13 bases sitting between them. The CDR3 nucleotides read TGTGCCAGCAGCCAAGATCGGGGGAGGGGGACCGGGGAGCTGTTTTTT. This sequence encodes CASSQDRGRGTGELFF.

This clonotype was recorded many times. J is TRBJ2-2 and V is TRBV27; no firm D call. The CDR3 length is 14 residues. CDR1 and CDR2 from the germline V gene are MNHEY and SMNVEV (reference sequence). V lost 2 bases to trimming and J lost 5 bases, with 9 bases between them. The CDR3 nucleotides are TGTGCCAGCAGTTTAAGGGCAGCAACCGGGGAGCTGTTTTTT. Protein product: CASSLRAATGELFF.

This clonotype has a count of ten or more. The chain has TRBV14 and TRBJ1-4; the D gene is possibly TRBD1 (5 bases). The CDR3 is made up of 14 amino acids. Germline CDR1 SGHDN, CDR2 FVKESK. V was clipped by 8 bases and J by 5 bases, with 15 bases between them. DNA of the CDR3: TGTGCCAGCGGTAGGGGACGGCTCAATGAAAAACTGTTTTTT. It encodes CASGRGRLNEKLFF. The variable domain in full, with the rest retrieved from reference TRBV14 and TRBJ1-4, is EAGVTQFPSHSVIEKGQTVTLRCDPISGHDNLYWYRRVMGKEIKFLLHFVKESKQDESGMPNNRFLAERTGGTYSTLKVQPAELEDSGVYFCASGRGRLNEKLFFGSGTQLSVL.

This clonotype was detected ten times or more. The chain links TRBV5-1 to TRBJ1-2; no firm D call. The CDR3 sequence is 14 residues long. Trimming stripped 0 bases from V and 2 bases from J, with 8 bases between. CDR1 and CDR2 (germline): SGHRS, YFSETQ. CDR3 sequence (DNA): TGCGCCAGCAGCTTGGCCGTCAGCAACTATGGCTACACCTTC. It specifies CASSLAVSNYGYTF. The variable domain in full, completed from reference TRBV5-1 and TRBJ1-2, reads KAGVTQTPRYLIKTRGQQVTLSCSPISGHRSVSWYQQTPGQGLQFLFEYFSETQRNKGNFPGRFSGRQFSNSRSEMNVSTLELGDSALYLCASSLAVSNYGYTFGSGTRLTVV.

This clonotype was observed a handful of times. The chain combines TRBV7-9 with TRBJ1-1; D ambiguous. There are 14 residues in the CDR3. Germline V gene data show CDR1 as SEHNR and CDR2 as FQNEAQ (reference sequence). The V and J ends lost 2 bases and 4 bases respectively, with 11 bases between them. The CDR3 coding sequence is TGTGCCAGCAGCTTAAATTTTGCCGTCACTGAAGCTTTCTTT. It specifies CASSLNFAVTEAFF.

The sample holds many counts of this clonotype. This chain links TRBV3-1 with TRBJ1-1; D is perhaps TRBD1 (5 bases). With 4 bases removed from V and 5 bases from J, the gap between germline ends came to 17 bases. The CDR3 loop spans 15 amino acids. Germline V lookup: CDR1 LGHDT, CDR2 YNNKEL (reference sequence). The CDR3: CASSPRAQGTTEAFF. CDR3 coding DNA: TGTGCCAGCAGCCCCAGAGCGCAGGGAACAACTGAAGCTTTCTTT.

At least ten counts were recorded for this clonotype. The chain employs TRBV12-3 or TRBV12-4 and TRBJ2-1; TRBD2 agrees at 7 bases. The CDR3 is 15 residues long. With V trimmed by 2 bases and J by 6 bases, 7 bases remained unmatched. The CDR3 DNA reads TGTGCCAGCAGTTTAAGAGGTGCTAGCGGCAATGAGCAGTTCTTC. Translated: CASSLRGASGNEQFF.

This clonotype was seen at least ten times. V gene TRBV14 combines with J gene TRBJ2-7; D call uncertain. The ends were cut back, 4 bases at V and 4 bases at J, with 8 bases in the middle. Looked up from germline, CDR1 is SGHDN and CDR2 is FVKESK. The CDR3 spans 12 residues. The CDR3 reads CASSRGRYEQYF. In DNA, the CDR3 is TGTGCCAGCAGCCGAGGCCGGTACGAGCAGTACTTC.

This clonotype showed up many times. CDR3 in DNA: TGTGCCACCAGCCGAGACTCCGGGACCGGAGACAATGAGCAGTTCTTC. It encodes CATSRDSGTGDNEQFF. V gene TRBV24-1 combines with J gene TRBJ2-1, with D possibly called TRBD1 or TRBD2 (5 bases each). CDR3 length: 16 amino acids. V lost 7 bases and J lost 5, with 20 bases in between. Germline values: CDR1 KGHDR, CDR2 SFDVKD.

The table lists this clonotype with many counts. The J gene is TRBJ2-1, the V gene TRBV6-1, with 8 bases matching TRBD2. Germline V gene data show CDR1 as MNHNS and CDR2 as SASEGT. Trimming took 8 bases from V and 2 from J; bases not matched to a gene: 14. The CDR3 length is 17 residues. CDR3 DNA: TGTGCCAGCTTTGACACCGTGCGGGAGGAAACCTACAATGAGCAGTTCTTC. This encodes CASFDTVREETYNEQFF.

This clonotype was found many times. The J gene is TRBJ2-3, the V gene TRBV7-3; no definite D call. The V end was cut by 3 bases, the J end by 0 bases, with 10 bases between. From germline, CDR1 is SGHTA and CDR2 FQGTGA. The CDR3 length is 15 residues. The CDR3 sequence: CASSFLGSSTDTQYF. CDR3 nucleotides: TGTGCCAGCAGCTTTTTGGGTTCTAGCACAGATACGCAGTATTTT. The whole variable domain, filled in from reference TRBV7-3 and TRBJ2-3, reads GAGVSQTPSNKVTEKGKYVELRCDPISGHTALYWYRQSLGQGPEFLIYFQGTGAADDSGLPNDRFFAVRPEGSVSTLKIQRTERGDSAVYLCASSFLGSSTDTQYFGPGTRLTVL.

This clonotype was found a few times. This rearrangement joins TRBV30 to TRBJ2-7; 11 bases agree with TRBD1. Trimming removed 5 bases from V and 3 bases from J; junction bases left unmatched: 9. This CDR3 has 15 amino acids. Germline V gene data show CDR1 as GTSNPN and CDR2 as SVGIG (reference sequence). The chain's CDR3 is CAWVDLDRGLYEQYF. CDR3 sequence (DNA): TGTGCCTGGGTTGACCTGGACAGGGGGCTCTACGAGCAGTACTTC.

The chain couples TRBV7-2 to TRBJ1-1; possible D gene TRBD1, 5 bases. CDR1 and CDR2 (germline): SGHTA, FQGNSA. The CDR3 spans 14 residues. Trimming left V 3 bases short and J 4 bases short, with 12 bases between. Written as DNA, the CDR3 is TGTGCCAGCAGCTTCACAGGAATAAGCACTGAAGCTTTCTTT. Its translation is CASSFTGISTEAFF.

Comment on this clonotype: A single base separates this from a much larger clone, so it may be a read error. The chain couples TRBV7-2 to TRBJ2-5; no reliable D call. The CDR3 contains 12 residues. Germline CDR1 SGHTA, CDR2 FQGNSA. CDR3 amino acids: CVSSLWVETQYF. CDR3 DNA sequence: TGTGTCAGCAGCTTATGGGTGGAGACCCAGTACTTC.

A note on this clonotype: An end of the junction does not agree with germline; a read error may underlie this. The V gene is TRBV20-1, the J gene TRBJ1-4, with TRBD1 identical over 7 bases. The CDR3 consists of 17 residues. Germline-derived CDR1 and CDR2 are DFQATT and SNEGSKA (reference sequence). The CDR3 DNA reads as TGCTGTGCTAGAGCTTTCGGACAGGAAGCAACTAATGAAAAACTGTTTTTT. Translating gives CCARAFGQEATNEKLFF.

This clonotype was recorded many times. V usage is TRBV12-3 or TRBV12-4 and J usage is TRBJ2-5; possibly TRBD2 for D (5 bases). The germline V and J ends were trimmed by 4 bases and 5 bases, with 11 bases remaining between them. The CDR3 has 13 amino acids. The CDR3 region has the DNA TGTGCCAGCAGTTGGGTCCCGGGGGAGACCCAGTACTTC. Its protein product is CASSWVPGETQYF.

On this clonotype itself: This may arise from a read error, as a much more abundant clone is one base away. Here the CDR3 reads CGSSPWRELNEQYF. CDR3 nucleotides: TGTGGCAGCAGCCCCTGGAGGGAGCTCAACGAGCAGTACTTC. The genes are TRBV3-1 and TRBJ2-7; TRBD2 might be the D (6 bases). CDR1 is LGHDT, CDR2 YNNKEL, per germline (reference sequence). The CDR3 spans 14 residues.

In this sample, this clonotype turned up many times. The CDR3 loop reads CASRLAGRYEQFF. CDR3 DNA: TGTGCCAGCAGACTAGCGGGAAGATATGAGCAGTTCTTC. The chain combines TRBV28 with TRBJ2-1, with 10 nucleotides matching TRBD2. CDR3 length: 13 amino acids. V lost 6 bases and J lost 8; bases outside the gene matches: 4. The germline gives CDR1 MDHEN, CDR2 SYDVKM.